This TCR beta chain appears in the sequencing data of a study of shared clonotypes between healthy human individuals. In the study overall: Every donor yielded three CD4 naive, three CD4 memory, two CD8 naive and one CD8 memory plate.

At least ten counts were recorded for this clone. Its matching antigen is unknown. This specimen includes other DNA sequences encoding the same CDR3. Measured with immunoSEQ multiplex PCR; TCRdb has only the in-frame clones, and not every one. This sample has over a million clones, with under 80% found just once. Germline assignment: CDR1 LNHDA and CDR2 SQIVND (reference sequence). The CDR3 runs 12 residues. The ends were cut back, 6 bases at V and 5 bases at J, with 10 bases in the middle. Study-level points and caveats: Non-shared clonotypes had lower generation probabilities than clonotypes shared by all four sorted-subset donors.

This TCR was recovered from a man between 18 and 35 years old in good health. The sequencing sample was made of memory CD4+ T cells sorted from blood. Regarding subset: CD45RA-negative fraction. The rearrangement joins TRBV19 to TRBJ1-2, with D tentatively TRBD1 (6 bases). This CDR3 is CASSSTGYGYTF. The CDR3 nucleotides are TGTGCCAGTAGCAGCACAGGGTATGGCTACACCTTC. Full variable domain (outside the CDR3, taken from reference TRBV19 and TRBJ1-2): DGGITQSPKYLFRKEGQNVTLSCEQNLNHDAMYWYRQDPGQGLRLIYYSQIVNDFQKGDIAEGYSVSREKKESFPLTVTSAQKNPTAFYLCASSSTGYGYTFGSGTRLTVV.